This T cell receptor (beta chain) emerged from a study of T-cell reconstitution after alpha-beta-depleted transplantation in children. Unique molecular identifiers featured in how the TCRbeta library was prepared. TCRdb re-called the PCR reads with MiXCR, one entry per CDR3 protein. Of about 110,000 distinct CDR3 sequences listed, around 6.4% are singletons. The V end was cut by 0 bases, the J end by 1 base, with 7 bases between. The CDR3 totals 16 residues. Germline CDR1 and CDR2: LGHNA and YSLEER. Ten or more counts support this clonotype. The antigen remains unidentified. Whole-study findings and limits: Expanded clones from the graft, numbering several hundred, reportedly supplied alpha-beta T cells about two months after transplant.

The material sequenced was PBMCs, mostly from graft donor cells, taken 360 days after TCRalphabeta/CD19-depleted stem cell transplant. The TCR sequence derives from a male patient aged 2 to 10 who had a stem cell transplant for acute lymphoblastic leukemia, so the T cells may come from the graft donor. The chain employs TRBV4-3 and TRBJ2-6; D call uncertain. For the CDR3, the DNA is TGCGCCAGCAGCCAAGAGTCATTTTCTGGGGCCAACGTCCTGACTTTC. Residues: CASSQESFSGANVLTF.